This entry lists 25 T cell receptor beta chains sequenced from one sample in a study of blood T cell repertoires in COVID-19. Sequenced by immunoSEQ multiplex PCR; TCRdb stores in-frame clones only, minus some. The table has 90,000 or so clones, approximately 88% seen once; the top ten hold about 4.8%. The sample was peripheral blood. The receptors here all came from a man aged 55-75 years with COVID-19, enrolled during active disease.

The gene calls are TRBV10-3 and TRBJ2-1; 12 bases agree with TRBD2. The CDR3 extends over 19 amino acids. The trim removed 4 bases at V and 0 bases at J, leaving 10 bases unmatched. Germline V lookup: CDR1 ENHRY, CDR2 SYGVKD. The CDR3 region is CAISAGLAGATLSYNEQFF. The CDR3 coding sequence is TGTGCCATCAGTGCGGGACTAGCGGGTGCCACCCTCTCCTACAATGAGCAGTTCTTC.

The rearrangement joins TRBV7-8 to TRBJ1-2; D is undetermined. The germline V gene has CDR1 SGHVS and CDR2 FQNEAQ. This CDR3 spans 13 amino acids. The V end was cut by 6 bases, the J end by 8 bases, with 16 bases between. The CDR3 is CASRSLSRGGYTF. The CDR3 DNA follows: TGTGCCAGCAGGTCCTTGTCCCGGGGAGGCTACACCTTC.

CDR3 DNA sequence: TGCGCCAGCAGCTCCTCTGACAGGACCGACGAGCAGTACTTC. Protein: CASSSSDRTDEQYF. V and J are TRBV5-1 and TRBJ2-7; possibly TRBD1 for D (6 bases). V dropped 3 bases and J dropped 5 bases, with 15 bases sitting between them. The germline V gene encodes CDR1 SGHRS and CDR2 YFSETQ. The CDR3 loop spans 14 amino acids.

CDR3 amino acids: CASSQDRGGKLFF. Written as DNA, the CDR3 is TGCGCCAGCAGCCAGGACAGGGGCGGAAAACTGTTTTTT. The V gene is TRBV4-1, the J gene TRBJ1-4; TRBD1 aligns across 9 bases. Losses at the gene ends were 3 bases for V and 10 bases for J; bases not matched to a gene: 3. Germline V gene lookup returns CDR1 MGHRA and CDR2 YSYEKL. The CDR3 runs 13 residues.

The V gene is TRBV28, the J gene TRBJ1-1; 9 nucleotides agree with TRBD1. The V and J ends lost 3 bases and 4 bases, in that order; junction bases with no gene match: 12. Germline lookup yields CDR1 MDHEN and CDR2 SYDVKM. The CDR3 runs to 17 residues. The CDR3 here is CASSLTGGNLEGTEAFF. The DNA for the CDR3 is TGTGCCAGCAGTTTGACAGGGGGTAATTTGGAGGGCACTGAAGCTTTCTTT.

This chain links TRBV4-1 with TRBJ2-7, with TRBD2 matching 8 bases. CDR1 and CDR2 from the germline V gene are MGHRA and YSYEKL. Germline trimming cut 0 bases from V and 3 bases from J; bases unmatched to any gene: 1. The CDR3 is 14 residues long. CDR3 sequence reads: CASSQDRGGYEQYF. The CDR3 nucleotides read TGCGCCAGCAGCCAAGATCGGGGGGGCTACGAGCAGTACTTC.

The CDR3 nucleotides read TGTGCCAGCAGCCAAGATTTCGCAGGGGCCTACGAGCAGTACTTC. Translation: CASSQDFAGAYEQYF. V usage is TRBV3-1 (or the pseudogene TRBV3-2) and J usage is TRBJ2-7; possible D gene TRBD1, 6 bases. Trimming took off 0 bases at V and 2 bases at J, with 11 bases between the two ends. Germline CDR1 is LGHDT and CDR2 is YNNKEL (reference sequence). The CDR3 is 15 amino acids.

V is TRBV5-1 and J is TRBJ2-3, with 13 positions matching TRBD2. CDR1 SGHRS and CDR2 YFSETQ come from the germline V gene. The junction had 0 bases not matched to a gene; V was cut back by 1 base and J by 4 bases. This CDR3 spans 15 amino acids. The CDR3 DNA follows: TGCGCCAGCAGCTTGACTAGCGGGAGGGCAGATACGCAGTATTTT. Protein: CASSLTSGRADTQYF.

The CDR3 nucleotides read TGTGCCAGCAGCTTAGAGTCGGCAGGCTTAAACACCATATATTTT. This encodes CASSLESAGLNTIYF. V is TRBV7-2 and J is TRBJ1-3; no reliable D call. V was trimmed by 1 base and J by 6 bases, leaving 13 bases between them. Germline V gene sequence: CDR1 SGHTA, CDR2 FQGNSA. The length of the CDR3 is 15 residues.

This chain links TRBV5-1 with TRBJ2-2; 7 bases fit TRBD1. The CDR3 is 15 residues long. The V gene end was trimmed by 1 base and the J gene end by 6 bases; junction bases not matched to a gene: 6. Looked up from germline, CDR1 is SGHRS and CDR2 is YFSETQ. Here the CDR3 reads CASSLRQGDPGELFF. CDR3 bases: TGCGCCAGCAGCTTGAGGCAGGGGGATCCCGGGGAGCTGTTTTTT. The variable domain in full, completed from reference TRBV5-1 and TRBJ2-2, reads KAGVTQTPRYLIKTRGQQVTLSCSPISGHRSVSWYQQTPGQGLQFLFEYFSETQRNKGNFPGRFSGRQFSNSRSEMNVSTLELGDSALYLCASSLRQGDPGELFFGEGSRLTVL.

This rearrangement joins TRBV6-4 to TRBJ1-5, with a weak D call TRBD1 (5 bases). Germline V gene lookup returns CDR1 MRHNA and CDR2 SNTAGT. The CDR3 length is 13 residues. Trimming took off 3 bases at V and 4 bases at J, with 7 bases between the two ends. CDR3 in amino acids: CASSEGLNQPQHF. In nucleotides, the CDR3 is TGTGCCAGCAGTGAGGGGCTTAATCAGCCCCAGCATTTT.

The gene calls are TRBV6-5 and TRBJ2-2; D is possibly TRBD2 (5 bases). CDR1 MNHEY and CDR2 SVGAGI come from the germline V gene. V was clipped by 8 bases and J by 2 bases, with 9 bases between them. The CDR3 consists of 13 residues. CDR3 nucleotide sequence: TGTGCCAGCGGCAGACTAAACACCGGGGAGCTGTTTTTT. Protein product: CASGRLNTGELFF.

CDR3 loop: CATPPRLAGVRGELFF. As DNA, the CDR3 is TGTGCCACCCCGCCCCGACTAGCGGGAGTACGCGGGGAGCTGTTTTTT. The chain links TRBV5-8 to TRBJ2-2; 12 nucleotides line up with TRBD2. V gave up 9 bases and J gave up 7 bases; unmatched junction bases: 13. Germline V CDR1 and CDR2: SGHTS, YDEGEE. The CDR3 is 16 amino acids.

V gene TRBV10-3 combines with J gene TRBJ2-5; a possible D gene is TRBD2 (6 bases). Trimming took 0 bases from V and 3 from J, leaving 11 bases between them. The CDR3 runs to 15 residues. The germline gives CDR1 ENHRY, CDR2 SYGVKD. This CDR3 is CAISESEGGEETQYF. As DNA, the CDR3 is TGTGCCATCAGTGAGTCAGAGGGCGGGGAAGAGACCCAGTACTTC.

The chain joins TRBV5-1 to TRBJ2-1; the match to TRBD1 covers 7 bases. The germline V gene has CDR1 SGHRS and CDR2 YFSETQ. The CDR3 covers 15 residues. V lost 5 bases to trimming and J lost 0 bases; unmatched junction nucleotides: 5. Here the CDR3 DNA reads TGCGCCAGCAGGGCGACAGGGAGCTCCTACAATGAGCAGTTCTTC. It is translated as CASRATGSSYNEQFF.

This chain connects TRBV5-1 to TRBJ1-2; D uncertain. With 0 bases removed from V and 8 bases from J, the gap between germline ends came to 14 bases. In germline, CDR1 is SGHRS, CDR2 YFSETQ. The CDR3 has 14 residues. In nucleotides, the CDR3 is TGCGCCAGCAGCTTGGGAGATACTGAGAGGGGCTACACCTTC. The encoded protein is CASSLGDTERGYTF.

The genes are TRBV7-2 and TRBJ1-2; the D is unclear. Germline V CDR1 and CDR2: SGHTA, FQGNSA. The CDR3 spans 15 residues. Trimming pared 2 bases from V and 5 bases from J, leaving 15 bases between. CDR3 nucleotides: TGTGCCAGCAGCTTACAATCCTTCACGGAGTATGGCTACACCTTC. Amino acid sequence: CASSLQSFTEYGYTF.

CDR3 sequence reads: CSARAEAGYTF. CDR3 DNA: TGCAGTGCTAGAGCAGAGGCTGGCTACACCTTC. J is TRBJ1-2 and V is TRBV20-1; D unclear. Germline V gene lookup returns CDR1 DFQATT and CDR2 SNEGSKA (reference sequence). The CDR3 runs to 11 residues. V dropped 1 base and J dropped 7 bases, with 7 bases sitting between them.

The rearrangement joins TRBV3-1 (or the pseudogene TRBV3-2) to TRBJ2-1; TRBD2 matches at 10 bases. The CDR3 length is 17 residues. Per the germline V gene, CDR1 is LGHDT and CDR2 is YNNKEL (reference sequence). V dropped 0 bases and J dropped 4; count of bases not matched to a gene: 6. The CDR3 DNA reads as TGTGCCAGCAGCCAAGACGTGACTAGCGGGCAATACAATGAGCAGTTCTTC. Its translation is CASSQDVTSGQYNEQFF.

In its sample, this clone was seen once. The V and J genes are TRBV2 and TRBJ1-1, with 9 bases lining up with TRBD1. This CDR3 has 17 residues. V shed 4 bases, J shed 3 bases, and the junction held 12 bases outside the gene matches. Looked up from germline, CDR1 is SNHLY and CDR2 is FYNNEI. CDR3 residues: CASSAPTGGDADTEAFF. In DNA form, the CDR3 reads TGTGCCAGCAGTGCCCCCACAGGGGGCGACGCGGACACTGAAGCTTTCTTT.

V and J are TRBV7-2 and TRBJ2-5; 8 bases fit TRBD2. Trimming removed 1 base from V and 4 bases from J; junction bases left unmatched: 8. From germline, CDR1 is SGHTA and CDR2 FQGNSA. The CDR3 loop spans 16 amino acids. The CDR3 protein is CASSLGPAGEGETQYF. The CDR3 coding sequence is TGTGCCAGCAGCTTAGGACCAGCGGGAGAGGGAGAGACCCAGTACTTC. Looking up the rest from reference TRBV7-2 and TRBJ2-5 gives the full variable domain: GAGVSQSPSNKVTEKGKDVELRCDPISGHTALYWYRQSLGQGLEFLIYFQGNSAPDKSGLPSDRFSAERTGGSVSTLTIQRTQQEDSAVYLCASSLGPAGEGETQYFGPGTRLLVL.

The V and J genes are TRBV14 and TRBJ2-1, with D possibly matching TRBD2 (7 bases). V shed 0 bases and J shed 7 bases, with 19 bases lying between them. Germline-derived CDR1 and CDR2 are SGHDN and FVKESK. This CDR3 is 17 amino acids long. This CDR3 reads CASSQDRTGGAKNEQFF. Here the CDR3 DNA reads TGTGCCAGCAGCCAAGATAGGACGGGGGGCGCGAAGAATGAGCAGTTCTTC.

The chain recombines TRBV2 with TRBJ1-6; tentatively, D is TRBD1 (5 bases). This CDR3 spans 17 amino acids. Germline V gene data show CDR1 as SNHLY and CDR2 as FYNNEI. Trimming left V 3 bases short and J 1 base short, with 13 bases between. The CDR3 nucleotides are TGTGCCAGCAGTGACAGGGCTAGGGGTTCCTATAATTCACCCCTCCACTTT. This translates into CASSDRARGSYNSPLHF. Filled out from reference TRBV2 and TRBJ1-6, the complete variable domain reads EPEVTQTPSHQVTQMGQEVILRCVPISNHLYFYWYRQILGQKVEFLVSFYNNEISEKSEIFDDQFSVERPDGSNFTLKIRSTKLEDSAMYFCASSDRARGSYNSPLHFGNGTRLTVT.

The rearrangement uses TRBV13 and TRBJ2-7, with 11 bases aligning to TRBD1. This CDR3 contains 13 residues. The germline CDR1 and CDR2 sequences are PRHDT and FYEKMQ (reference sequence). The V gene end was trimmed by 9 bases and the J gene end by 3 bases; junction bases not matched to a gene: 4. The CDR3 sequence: CASSGTGGYEQYF. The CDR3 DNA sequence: TGTGCCAGTTCCGGGACAGGGGGCTACGAGCAGTACTTC.

CDR3 nucleotides: TGTGCCAGCAGCTTAGGGCAGGGTTACGAAAAACTGTTTTTT. Encoded protein: CASSLGQGYEKLFF. The gene calls are TRBV7-2 and TRBJ1-4; TRBD1 is a possible D gene (5 bases). Germline CDR1 is SGHTA and CDR2 is FQGNSA. V was clipped by 1 base and J by 8 bases, with 11 bases between them. There are 14 residues in the CDR3. Full variable domain (outside the CDR3, taken from reference TRBV7-2 and TRBJ1-4): GAGVSQSPSNKVTEKGKDVELRCDPISGHTALYWYRQSLGQGLEFLIYFQGNSAPDKSGLPSDRFSAERTGGSVSTLTIQRTQQEDSAVYLCASSLGQGYEKLFFGSGTQLSVL.